What follows are 9 T cell receptor beta chains derived from one specimen sequenced in a study of T cell changes during pregnancy in multiple sclerosis (dated by TCRdb to the late 2010s). Receptors were amplified or captured by the immunoSEQ multiplex PCR assay. Here the immuneACCESS table is served through TCRdb, limited to in-frame sequences with V and J called. Missing clones are a known gap in these copies; in checked studies unresolved V genes cover under half, and the rest lacks a known reason. Within this sample are 30,000 to 40,000 clones, with about 87% of them counted one time only. 3.5% of the sample rests with the top ten. Sequences were derived from CD8+ T cells from peripheral blood mononuclear cells, sampled in the third trimester of pregnancy. Receptor source: a female donor with multiple sclerosis, enrolled in a pregnancy study.

V and J are TRBV5-1 and TRBJ1-1; D is unresolved. The length of the CDR3 is 12 residues. The germline CDR1 and CDR2 sequences are SGHRS and YFSETQ. V lost 6 bases, J lost 8 bases, and 14 bases lay in between. The CDR3 bases are TGCGCCAGCATCGCATCCTCGGGAGAAGCTTTCTTT. It is translated as CASIASSGEAFF.

Details on this clone: An end of the junction differs from the germline gene, which may be a read error. This rearrangement joins TRBV2 to TRBJ2-3, with 9 bases matching TRBD2. The CDR3 spans 10 residues. Germline V lookup: CDR1 SNHLY, CDR2 FYNNEI. The CDR3 nucleotides are TGTGCCAGCAGTGGGACTAGCGCTTTTTTT. This sequence encodes CASSGTSAFF.

The chain joins TRBV4-1 to TRBJ2-7, with D perhaps TRBD1 (6 bases). CDR1 is MGHRA and CDR2 is YSYEKL in the germline V gene. The CDR3 spans 12 residues. The V gene lost 4 bases and the J gene lost 5 bases, with 9 bases spanning the gap. For the CDR3, the DNA is TGCGCCAGCAGCCCTACAGGGAACGAGCAGTACTTC. It codes for CASSPTGNEQYF.

The CDR3 DNA reads TGTGCCAGCAGCCAGGACGGGGGACTAGCCAAAAACATTCAGTACTTC. It encodes CASSQDGGLAKNIQYF. This rearrangement joins TRBV7-2 to TRBJ2-4; D possibly corresponds to TRBD2 (6 bases). The germline V gene encodes CDR1 SGHTA and CDR2 FQGNSA. The CDR3 totals 16 residues. The germline V and J ends were trimmed by 5 bases and 0 bases, with 14 bases remaining between them.

This clone was observed once. The V call is TRBV7-9, the J call TRBJ2-2; D perhaps matches TRBD2 (6 bases). V was cut by 4 bases and J by 6 bases, with 12 bases left in between. This CDR3 has 14 residues. The germline gives CDR1 SEHNR, CDR2 FQNEAQ (reference sequence). The CDR3 loop reads CASSSSGEPGELFF. The DNA of the CDR3 is TGTGCCAGCAGCTCTTCGGGAGAGCCCGGGGAGCTGTTTTTT.

The rearrangement joins TRBV7-8 to TRBJ2-3; 8 bases match TRBD2. The CDR3 runs 15 residues. V trimming: 2 bases; J trimming: 2 bases; junction bases outside the gene matches: 3. The germline CDR1 and CDR2 sequences are SGHVS and FQNEAQ. The CDR3 coding sequence is TGTGCCAGCAGCTTAAGCGGGGGACTCACAGATACGCAGTATTTT. It translates to CASSLSGGLTDTQYF.

V usage is TRBV5-4 and J usage is TRBJ2-5; a possible D gene is TRBD1 (5 bases). Germline loops: CDR1 SGHNT, CDR2 YYREEE (reference sequence). Trimming removed 0 bases at V and 0 bases at J, with 9 bases between. The CDR3 consists of 15 residues. The CDR3 sequence: CASSLVGAYQETQYF. The CDR3 coding sequence is TGTGCCAGCAGCTTGGTTGGGGCGTACCAAGAGACCCAGTACTTC.

The V and J genes are TRBV2 and TRBJ2-7; possible D gene TRBD2, 6 bases. CDR3 length: 15 residues. CDR1 is SNHLY and CDR2 is FYNNEI in the germline V gene. V gave up 4 bases and J gave up 1 base, with 14 bases separating them. The CDR3 loop is CASSATPGLSYEQYF. CDR3 sequence (DNA): TGTGCCAGCAGTGCAACCCCGGGACTTTCCTACGAGCAGTACTTC. Using reference TRBV2 and TRBJ2-7 for the parts outside the CDR3, the full variable domain is EPEVTQTPSHQVTQMGQEVILRCVPISNHLYFYWYRQILGQKVEFLVSFYNNEISEKSEIFDDQFSVERPDGSNFTLKIRSTKLEDSAMYFCASSATPGLSYEQYFGPGTRLTVT.

This sequence joins TRBV5-6 and TRBJ1-3, with D perhaps TRBD1 (5 bases). The CDR3 runs to 15 residues. V lost 4 bases and J 0 bases, leaving 11 bases between the germline ends. Germline CDR1 and CDR2: SGHDT and YYEEEE. As DNA, the CDR3 is TGTGCCAGCAGCACCCCCCAGGGCTCTGGAAACACCATATATTTT. This translates into CASSTPQGSGNTIYF.